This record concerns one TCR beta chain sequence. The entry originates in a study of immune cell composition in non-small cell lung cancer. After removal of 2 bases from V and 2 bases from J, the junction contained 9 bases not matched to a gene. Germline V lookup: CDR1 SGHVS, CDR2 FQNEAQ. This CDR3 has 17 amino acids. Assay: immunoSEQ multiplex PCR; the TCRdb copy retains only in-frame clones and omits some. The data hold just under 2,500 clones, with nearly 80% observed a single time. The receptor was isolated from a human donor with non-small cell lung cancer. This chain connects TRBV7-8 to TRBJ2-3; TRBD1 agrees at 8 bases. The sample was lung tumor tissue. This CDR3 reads CASSLKVRQGYTDTQYF. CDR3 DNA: TGTGCCAGCAGCTTAAAAGTTAGACAGGGGTACACAGATACGCAGTATTTT.